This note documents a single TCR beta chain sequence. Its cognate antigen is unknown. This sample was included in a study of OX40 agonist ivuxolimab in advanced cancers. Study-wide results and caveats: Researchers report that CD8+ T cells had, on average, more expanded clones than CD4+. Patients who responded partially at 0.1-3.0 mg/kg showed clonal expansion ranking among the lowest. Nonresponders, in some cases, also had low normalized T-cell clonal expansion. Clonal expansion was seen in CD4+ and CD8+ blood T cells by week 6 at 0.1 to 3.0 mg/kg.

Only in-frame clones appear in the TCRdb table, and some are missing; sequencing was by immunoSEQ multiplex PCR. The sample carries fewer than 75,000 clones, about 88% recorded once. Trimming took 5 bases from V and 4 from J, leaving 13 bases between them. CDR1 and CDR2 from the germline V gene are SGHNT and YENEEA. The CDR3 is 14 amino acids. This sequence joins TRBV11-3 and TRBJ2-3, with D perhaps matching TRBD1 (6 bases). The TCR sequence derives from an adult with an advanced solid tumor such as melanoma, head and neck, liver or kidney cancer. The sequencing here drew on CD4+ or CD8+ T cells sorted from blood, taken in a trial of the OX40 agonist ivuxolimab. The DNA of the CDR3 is TGTGCCAGCAGCCTCCGACAGGAATCAGATACGCAGTATTTT. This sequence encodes CASSLRQESDTQYF.